This TCR beta chain was documented in a study of OX40 agonist ivuxolimab in advanced cancers. Across the study: Patients were 65% to 85% male with ages about 20 to 79, mean approximately 62. Past anti-PD-1, anti-PD-L1 or anti-CTLA-4 therapy was accepted, and 30% to 50% had received some. Regarding the study as a whole: Expanded clones tended on average to be more numerous among CD8+ T cells than CD4+.

Assay: immunoSEQ multiplex PCR; the TCRdb copy retains only in-frame clones and omits some. This table holds about 81,000 clones, 88% found once. Regarding this clone: Antigen: not known.

The germline V gene encodes CDR1 SGHTS and CDR2 YDEGEE. The CDR3 has 15 residues. With 3 bases removed from V and 0 bases from J, the gap between germline ends came to 10 bases. The starting material was CD4+ or CD8+ T cells sorted from blood, obtained in a trial of the OX40 agonist ivuxolimab. V and J are TRBV5-8 and TRBJ1-5; D gene uncertain. The sequence came from an adult with an advanced solid tumor such as melanoma, head and neck, liver or kidney cancer. The CDR3 region is CASSSRGYSNQPQHF. CDR3 nucleotides: TGTGCCAGCAGCTCACGCGGTTATAGCAATCAGCCCCAGCATTTT.